This entry lists 14 T cell receptor beta chains sequenced from one sample in a study of T-cell reconstitution after alpha-beta-depleted transplantation in children (dated by TCRdb to the mid-2010s). Read against the paper, the sample's treatment or condition label means: allogeneic hematopoietic cell transplantation with graft depleted of TCRalphabeta T cells and CD19 B cells. Library creation used PCR. The sequencer was an Illumina HiSeq 2500. To normalize quantification of the TCRbeta repertoire, the TCR libraries were built with molecular barcoding that relied on unique molecular identifiers. Through fastp at Q25 and MiXCR, TCRdb rebuilt clones from the public reads, retaining in-frame beta chains. Rows are unified per CDR3 protein, each entry keeping the most common DNA and genes. This sample comprises almost 500,000 distinct CDR3 sequences, approximately 10% of them detected only once. The ten largest account for about 2% of the sample.

The sequences come from PBMCs, collected before TCRalphabeta/CD19-depleted stem cell transplant. The receptor source for this set is a child aged 2-9 years with inherited bone marrow failure, due to receive a stem cell transplant.

This clonotype was found many times. The J gene is TRBJ2-7, the V gene TRBV29-1; the D gene is possibly TRBD2 (7 bases). Germline lookup yields CDR1 SQVTM and CDR2 ANQGSEA. V lost 4 bases and J 0 bases, leaving 16 bases between the germline ends. The CDR3 runs to 15 residues. The CDR3 nucleotides read TGCAGCGTTGGCTGGGGGGGCGATAGCTCCTACGAGCAGTACTTC. Translation gives CSVGWGGDSSYEQYF.

The chain links TRBV5-1 to TRBJ2-1, with 12 positions matching TRBD2. The CDR3 runs 17 residues. The V gene end was trimmed by 4 bases and the J gene end by 8 bases; junction bases not matched to a gene: 13. Germline CDR1 is SGHRS and CDR2 is YFSETQ. The chain's CDR3 is CASSPMTSGRMVHEQFF. In nucleotides, the CDR3 is TGCGCCAGCAGCCCGATGACTAGCGGGAGAATGGTTCATGAGCAGTTCTTC.

V and J are TRBV20-1 and TRBJ2-2; 16 bases are a match to TRBD2. The CDR3 length is 17 residues. Per germline, CDR1 DFQATT and CDR2 SNEGSKA (reference sequence). Trimming at V came to 5 bases and at J to 6 bases, leaving 9 bases not matched to a gene. CDR3 coding DNA: TGCAGTGCTCGTCCCGGGACTAGCGGGAGGGCCTCCGGGGAGCTGTTTTTT. This codes for CSARPGTSGRASGELFF.

This clonotype occurred a few times. This rearrangement joins TRBV7-2 to TRBJ2-5, with 8 bases that match TRBD2. V gave up 0 bases and J gave up 7 bases; unmatched junction bases: 7. The CDR3 covers 15 residues. Germline CDR1 is SGHTA and CDR2 is FQGNSA. The chain's CDR3 is CASSLAPSREGTQYF. The CDR3 region has the DNA TGTGCCAGCAGCTTAGCCCCTTCACGGGAGGGGACCCAGTACTTC.

The rearrangement uses TRBV2 and TRBJ2-3; D tentatively fits TRBD1 or TRBD2 (6 bases each). CDR3 length equals 12 residues. CDR1 is SNHLY and CDR2 is FYNNEI in the germline V gene. Trimming removed 5 bases at V and 11 bases at J, with 14 bases between. In DNA, the CDR3 is TGTGCCAGCAGTCCCGCCGGGGGCCGGCAGTATTTT. Its protein is CASSPAGGRQYF.

This clonotype came up a few times. The CDR3 DNA is TGTGCCAGCGGACCGGGACTAGAAGAGACCCAGTACTTC. Protein product: CASGPGLEETQYF. The rearrangement links TRBV25-1 to TRBJ2-5, with 8 bases matching TRBD2. There are 13 residues in the CDR3. The ends lost 8 bases at V and 3 bases at J; junction bases unmatched: 5. Germline loops: CDR1 MGHDK, CDR2 SYGVNS.

This clonotype was recorded a few times. V and J are TRBV15 and TRBJ2-2; D uncertain. Trimming took 5 bases from V and 4 from J, leaving 11 bases between them. CDR3 length equals 14 residues. The V gene's germline CDR1 is LNHNV and CDR2 YYDKDF (reference sequence). The CDR3: CATSRSKGTGELFF. The CDR3 coding sequence is TGTGCCACCAGCCGTTCTAAGGGCACCGGGGAGCTGTTTTTT.

The chain recombines TRBV5-4 with TRBJ2-2; 8 bases are shared with TRBD2. Germline-derived CDR1 and CDR2 are SGHNT and YYREEE (reference sequence). Losses at the gene ends were 1 base for V and 3 bases for J; bases not matched to a gene: 5. The CDR3 length is 16 residues. Here the CDR3 DNA reads TGTGCCAGCAGCTTGCTTCTCGGGAGGGACACCGGGGAGCTGTTTTTT. It translates to CASSLLLGRDTGELFF.

This chain links TRBV4-3 with TRBJ2-1; D call uncertain. This CDR3 has 14 amino acids. Germline CDR1 is LGHNA and CDR2 is YSLEER. Between the trimmed V and J ends, which lost 1 base and 8 bases, there was a span of 12 bases. CDR3 loop: CASSQAVVRDEQFF. The CDR3 DNA follows: TGCGCCAGCAGCCAAGCCGTGGTCCGCGATGAGCAGTTCTTC.

In its sample, this clonotype was seen many times. The rearrangement uses TRBV7-8 and TRBJ2-5; 7 bases match TRBD1. Germline CDR1 reads SGHVS; CDR2 reads FQNEAQ. The V and J ends lost 2 bases and 2 bases, in that order; junction bases with no gene match: 5. The CDR3 contains 15 residues. CDR3 nucleotides: TGTGCCAGCAGCTTACCAGACAGGGCTCAAGAGACCCAGTACTTC. The encoded protein is CASSLPDRAQETQYF.

The chain recombines TRBV10-3 with TRBJ2-1; 7 bases are a match to TRBD2. V lost 10 bases to trimming and J lost 8 bases; unmatched junction nucleotides: 17. Germline-derived CDR1 and CDR2 are ENHRY and SYGVKD. The length of the CDR3 is 15 residues. The CDR3 protein is CATGTSAHVSDEQFF. The CDR3 DNA reads as TGTGCCACCGGAACTAGCGCCCACGTTAGCGATGAGCAGTTCTTC.

The CDR3 loop is CASSTVLQGSNEKLFF. CDR3 coding DNA: TGTGCCAGCAGCACCGTACTACAGGGATCGAATGAAAAACTGTTTTTT. The rearrangement joins TRBV7-8 to TRBJ1-4; possibly TRBD1 for D (6 bases). Germline CDR1 SGHVS, CDR2 FQNEAQ. The CDR3 runs 16 residues. Trimming shortened V by 5 bases and J by 5 bases, and 18 bases separated the two germline ends.

This clonotype was counted ten times or more. The chain is built from TRBV4-2 and TRBJ2-1; tentatively, D is TRBD1 or TRBD2 (5 bases each). Germline-derived CDR1 and CDR2 are LGHNA and YNFKEQ. The germline V and J ends were trimmed by 0 bases and 5 bases, with 11 bases remaining between them. The CDR3 has 15 amino acids. The DNA of the CDR3 is TGTGCCAGCAGCCAAGATTGGGGGACGAACAATGAGCAGTTCTTC. As protein: CASSQDWGTNNEQFF.

This clonotype was observed at least ten times. V gene TRBV27 combines with J gene TRBJ2-1, with D unclear. The germline V gene has CDR1 MNHEY and CDR2 SMNVEV (reference sequence). This CDR3 spans 15 amino acids. Deletions cut 6 bases from V and 0 bases from J, with 12 bases between. The CDR3 nucleotides read TGTGCCAGCAGCTTTCTGGGGTTCTCCTACAATGAGCAGTTCTTC. This codes for CASSFLGFSYNEQFF.